Included here is one TCR beta chain sequence, with context. Its antigen remains unidentified. It has no much larger one-base neighbor in the sample; base qualities were not kept. TCRbeta CDR3 regions were amplified from genomic DNA using the immunoSEQ Assay, a bias-controlled multiplex PCR. Regarding the original processing steps: The number of nucleated cells in each sample was estimated by amplification of reference gene primers within the assay. To quantify the absolute abundance of each unique TCRbeta CDR3 rearrangement, sequence reads were collapsed and filtered. For each sample, productive Simpson clonality was calculated as the square root of Simpson's diversity index over productive rearrangements. TCRdb provides this immuneACCESS table in a form limited to in-frame rearrangements. Some clones are lacking; in checked studies, under half of them reflect an unresolved V gene, and why the rest are absent is not known. Clone size and V and J calls were adopted from that table, with D and trimming inferred from the DNA. The sample profile shows under 150,000 clones; about 80% of them were found once. Roughly 9.7% of the sample belongs to the ten largest clones.

The data belong to a study of blood T cell repertoires in COVID-19 (dated by TCRdb to the early 2020s). Study-level background: Collaborator samples came from the United States, Italy and Spain and covered acute and convalescent phases of COVID-19. A de-identified subject ID, COVID-19 status, age in years and sex were almost always included in the sample metadata. The samples were drawn from the first 160 participants of the ongoing ImmuneRACE study and from 1,254 subjects provided by 6 global collaborators. The dataset comprised deeply sampled blood TCRbeta repertoires from subjects exposed to, actively infected with, or recovered from COVID-19. The material from the prospective study consisted of cDNA or gDNA derived from T cells, B-cell-depleted T cells, or PBMCs. Where available, HLA class I and class II types were taken from metadata supplied by the sample provider and were not determined by assay-based typing. The repertoires were released in a freely available public database intended as a resource for research on the immune response to SARS-CoV-2.

CDR1 and CDR2, looked up from the germline V gene (reference sequence), are SEHNR and FQNEAQ. The CDR3 numbers 19 residues from cysteine through phenylalanine. Just CDR3 DNA is preserved here, 57 bases in frame from base 1. V trim: 5 bases; J trim: 1 base; unmatched bases: 16. What the work shows at the level of the full study, not this receptor alone: Clinical and demographic metadata were provided uncurated, with the amount varying by source and participant.

Each collaborating institution followed its own protocols to collect whole blood in K2EDTA tubes. For TCRbeta analysis, collaborator samples were shipped as frozen whole blood, as isolated PBMCs, or as DNA extracted from either sample type. The sequence came from a man in his forties with active or convalescent COVID-19. Sequenced material: peripheral blood. The rearranged chain carries TRBV7-9 and TRBJ2-3, and TRBD2 aligns with 9 junction nucleotides. The CDR3 in this case is CASSRRGGASGVRTDTQYF. The nucleotides read TGTGCCAGCAGCCGACGCGGGGGGGCTAGCGGGGTCCGCACAGATACGCAGTATTTT.